These 26 T cell receptor beta chains were all obtained from the same sample, sequenced in a study of blood T cell repertoires in COVID-19. Method: immunoSEQ multiplex PCR; TCRdb's copy keeps in-frame clones and lacks some. Here the sample spans more than 70,000 clones, about 86% being singletons. The sequenced sample was peripheral blood. Receptors were obtained from a man aged 60 to 69 with acute or convalescent COVID-19.

This clone was counted only a few times. The chain couples TRBV7-2 to TRBJ2-3; the D is unclear. This CDR3 is 12 amino acids long. CDR1 and CDR2 from the germline V gene are SGHTA and FQGNSA. The V and J ends lost 7 bases and 3 bases respectively, with 8 bases between them. The CDR3 is CASNRVTDTQYF. The DNA of the CDR3 is TGTGCCAGCAACCGGGTAACAGATACGCAGTATTTT.

CDR3 amino acids: CASLSSYGYTF. In DNA form, the CDR3 reads TGTGCCAGTCTATCGTCCTACGGCTACACCTTC. This chain connects TRBV28 to TRBJ1-2; D gene ambiguous. The CDR3 is 11 amino acids. V was pared by 9 bases and J by 8 bases, with 13 bases between. CDR1 and CDR2 from the germline V gene are MDHEN and SYDVKM.

The V gene is TRBV2, the J gene TRBJ2-5, with 13 bases lining up with TRBD2. Germline V gene sequence: CDR1 SNHLY, CDR2 FYNNEI. The CDR3 covers 15 residues. V was clipped by 5 bases and J by 4 bases; unmatched bases: 4. This CDR3 reads CASSWTSGSGETQYF. The CDR3 region has the DNA TGTGCCAGCAGTTGGACTAGCGGGAGCGGAGAGACCCAGTACTTC.

The gene calls are TRBV5-4 and TRBJ2-3; 13 bases match TRBD2. This CDR3 is 16 amino acids long. With 2 bases clipped from V and 5 bases from J, the junction kept 5 bases outside the gene matches. Germline CDR1 SGHNT, CDR2 YYREEE (reference sequence). The CDR3 nucleotides are TGTGCCAGCAGCTTATCGGGACTAGCGGGACGAGATACGCAGTATTTT. It specifies CASSLSGLAGRDTQYF.

In regard to this clone: At one boundary the junction diverges from the germline segment, which might be a read error. This chain uses TRBV28 with TRBJ2-7, with 9 bases identical to TRBD1. CDR3 length equals 14 residues. Germline V gene lookup returns CDR1 MDHEN and CDR2 SYDVKM. CDR3 sequence reads: CASSFGQGSYGQYF. The CDR3 coding sequence is TGTGCCAGCAGTTTCGGACAGGGGAGTTACGGGCAGTACTTC.

The chain recombines TRBV3-1 (or the pseudogene TRBV3-2) with TRBJ2-7; possibly TRBD1 for D (6 bases). In germline, CDR1 is LGHDT, CDR2 YNNKEL (reference sequence). The CDR3 totals 13 residues. Trimming shortened V by 3 bases and J by 3 bases, and 9 bases separated the two germline ends. The CDR3 loop is CASSQQGFYEQYF. The CDR3 nucleotides are TGTGCCAGCAGCCAGCAGGGGTTCTACGAGCAGTACTTC.

This clone was found a few times. The chain is built from TRBV6-1 and TRBJ1-2, with TRBD1 identical over 7 bases. V shed 3 bases, J shed 6 bases, and the junction held 7 bases outside the gene matches. CDR1 and CDR2 (germline): MNHNS, SASEGT. This CDR3 spans 14 amino acids. Written as DNA, the CDR3 is TGTGCCAGCAGTGACCAAGGGGGCGCGAATGGCTACACCTTC. Amino acids: CASSDQGGANGYTF.

The chain carries TRBV27 and TRBJ2-7, with 8 bases identical to TRBD1. With 0 bases clipped from V and 0 bases from J, the junction kept 4 bases outside the gene matches. The CDR3 loop spans 16 amino acids. The germline gives CDR1 MNHEY, CDR2 SMNVEV (reference sequence). The CDR3 DNA is TGTGCCAGCAGTTTATCGCAGGGGACAGGCTCCTACGAGCAGTACTTC. Protein product: CASSLSQGTGSYEQYF.

The chain employs TRBV6-1 and TRBJ1-5, with TRBD1 as a possible D gene (5 bases). This CDR3 region has 13 residues. The ends were cut back, 3 bases at V and 9 bases at J, with 12 bases in the middle. Germline CDR1 reads MNHNS; CDR2 reads SASEGT. The CDR3 here is CASSEGLGRPQHF. In DNA form, the CDR3 reads TGTGCCAGCAGTGAGGGACTGGGAAGGCCCCAGCATTTT.

The chain joins TRBV5-8 to TRBJ2-1, with D possibly being TRBD2 (6 bases). The CDR3 sequence is 17 residues long. CDR1 and CDR2 from the germline V gene are SGHTS and YDEGEE. V shed 4 bases and J shed 1 base, with 18 bases lying between them. The CDR3 protein is CASSNLILARSYNEQFF. The CDR3 coding sequence is TGTGCCAGCAGCAACCTCATTCTAGCGCGATCCTACAATGAGCAGTTCTTC.

This clone was detected only once. The chain employs TRBV28 and TRBJ2-3, with D hard to call. CDR3 length equals 15 residues. Between the trimmed V and J ends, which lost 2 bases and 3 bases, there was a span of 12 bases. Germline loops: CDR1 MDHEN, CDR2 SYDVKM. This chain's CDR3 is CASSLPGFRTDTQYF. CDR3 DNA sequence: TGTGCCAGCAGTTTACCCGGTTTTCGTACAGATACGCAGTATTTT.

The chain uses TRBV4-3 and TRBJ2-7; a weak D match, TRBD2 (6 bases). The CDR3 has 14 amino acids. V was cut by 0 bases and J by 6 bases, with 12 bases left in between. Germline V lookup: CDR1 LGHNA, CDR2 YSLEER. CDR3 bases: TGCGCCAGCAGCCAAGATCTTATCGGGGGCGAGCAGTACTTC. Protein sequence: CASSQDLIGGEQYF.

The V call is TRBV2, the J call TRBJ2-3; tentatively, D is TRBD2 (5 bases). The CDR3 runs to 15 residues. The germline V gene encodes CDR1 SNHLY and CDR2 FYNNEI. The V end was cut by 6 bases, the J end by 1 base, with 14 bases between. The CDR3 DNA is TGTGCCAGCAGAGCCCCTGGAGGTGGCACAGATACGCAGTATTTT. This sequence encodes CASRAPGGGTDTQYF.

This clone appeared a single time. The V and J genes are TRBV29-1 and TRBJ1-2, with 7 bases aligning to TRBD1. The CDR3 has 13 amino acids. Germline CDR1 is SQVTM and CDR2 is ANQGSEA. V lost 6 bases to trimming and J lost 6 bases; unmatched junction nucleotides: 10. DNA for the CDR3: TGCAGCGTCTCCGGTGAGGGGGCTCATGGCTACACCTTC. This encodes CSVSGEGAHGYTF.

This chain links TRBV7-2 with TRBJ2-1; D is undetermined. Germline V gene data show CDR1 as SGHTA and CDR2 as FQGNSA. The CDR3 is 12 amino acids. The V and J ends lost 5 bases and 13 bases respectively, with 15 bases between them. CDR3 coding DNA: TGTGCCAGCAGCCCCCTTCCGGGTGTTCAGTTCTTC. Protein: CASSPLPGVQFF.

This chain connects TRBV3-1 (or the pseudogene TRBV3-2) to TRBJ2-2; 14 positions match TRBD2. CDR1 is LGHDT, CDR2 YNNKEL, per germline (reference sequence). With 6 bases clipped from V and 6 bases from J, the junction kept 0 bases outside the gene matches. The CDR3 runs 14 residues. This CDR3 is CASRTSGGAGELFF. The CDR3 nucleotides read TGTGCCAGCAGGACTAGCGGGGGGGCCGGGGAGCTGTTTTTT.

The chain carries TRBV23-1 and TRBJ1-3; D is undetermined. TRBV23-1 is an ORF; its function is uncertain. Trimming removed 3 bases from V and 0 bases from J, with 6 bases in between. CDR3 length: 14 residues. CDR3 residues: CASSQTYSGNTIYF. In nucleotides, the CDR3 is TGCGCCAGCAGTCAGACATACTCTGGAAACACCATATATTTT.

The rearrangement joins TRBV6-2 or TRBV6-3 to TRBJ1-4; D gene uncertain. The length of the CDR3 is 14 residues. Germline assignment: CDR1 MNHEY and CDR2 SVGEGT. With 5 bases removed from V and 5 bases from J, the gap between germline ends came to 12 bases. CDR3 sequence reads: CASSADIPNEKLFF. In DNA form, the CDR3 reads TGTGCCAGCAGTGCTGACATACCAAATGAAAAACTGTTTTTT.

The chain carries TRBV7-2 and TRBJ2-4; 10 positions agree with TRBD1. The CDR3 loop spans 18 amino acids. CDR1 and CDR2 (germline): SGHTA, FQGNSA. V lost 5 bases to trimming and J lost 0 bases; unmatched junction nucleotides: 10. The CDR3, as DNA: TGTGCCAGCAGCAAAGGGACAGGGGCCTCGCTAGCCAAAAACATTCAGTACTTC. This encodes CASSKGTGASLAKNIQYF.

This sequence joins TRBV9 and TRBJ2-4, with no clear D. Germline V lookup: CDR1 SGDLS, CDR2 YYNGEE. This CDR3 has 11 amino acids. V gave up 4 bases and J gave up 7 bases, with 6 bases separating them. The CDR3 DNA is TGTGCCAGCAGCTCTCGGAACATTCAGTACTTC. Its protein product is CASSSRNIQYF. Full variable domain (rest looked up from reference TRBV9 and TRBJ2-4): DSGVTQTPKHLITATGQRVTLRCSPRSGDLSVYWYQQSLDQGLQFLIQYYNGEERAKGNILERFSAQQFPDLHSELNLSSLELGDSALYFCASSSRNIQYFGAGTRLSVL.

The V gene is TRBV23-1, the J gene TRBJ1-5, with D uncertain. TRBV23-1 is labeled an ORF, and its function is uncertain. Trimming removed 0 bases at V and 4 bases at J, with 13 bases between. The CDR3 consists of 16 residues. This CDR3 is CASSQSRGPVNQPQHF. CDR3 coding DNA: TGCGCCAGCAGTCAATCACGGGGTCCAGTAAATCAGCCCCAGCATTTT.

V gene TRBV4-2 combines with J gene TRBJ2-2, with TRBD2 matching over 7 bases. With V trimmed by 1 base and J by 6 bases, 8 bases remained unmatched. The CDR3 spans 16 residues. Germline V gene sequence: CDR1 LGHNA, CDR2 YNFKEQ. The CDR3 loop reads CASSQVGLAVPGELFF. The CDR3 region has the DNA TGTGCCAGCAGCCAAGTTGGTCTAGCGGTTCCCGGGGAGCTGTTTTTT.

The gene calls are TRBV10-3 and TRBJ2-1, with 11 nucleotides matching TRBD2. Germline assignment: CDR1 ENHRY and CDR2 SYGVKD. J was trimmed by 2 bases and V by 10 bases; bases with no gene match: 7. The CDR3 is 15 amino acids. CDR3 amino acids: CANADSGGAYNEQFF. In DNA, the CDR3 is TGTGCCAACGCGGATAGCGGGGGGGCCTACAATGAGCAGTTCTTC.

There are a few counts of this clone. The chain combines TRBV6-6 with TRBJ1-2; no clear D gene. Trimming left V 2 bases short and J 7 bases short, with 11 bases between. Germline CDR1 is MNHNY and CDR2 is SVGAGI (reference sequence). This CDR3 is 13 amino acids long. The CDR3 region is CASSYPGIGGYTF. The CDR3 DNA reads TGTGCCAGCAGTTACCCGGGGATTGGTGGCTACACCTTC.

The chain has TRBV27 and TRBJ1-2, with a tentative D call TRBD1 (6 bases). V was clipped by 7 bases and J by 4 bases, with 13 bases between them. The CDR3 length is 13 residues. Germline V gene data show CDR1 as MNHEY and CDR2 as SMNVEV (reference sequence). CDR3 nucleotides: TGTGCCAGCAAAAGGGGGACGACCTATGGCTACACCTTC. Residues: CASKRGTTYGYTF.

The gene calls are TRBV30 and TRBJ1-2; D perhaps matches TRBD1 (5 bases). The germline CDR1 and CDR2 sequences are GTSNPN and SVGIG (reference sequence). V lost 4 bases, J lost 4 bases, and 13 bases lay in between. CDR3 length: 13 amino acids. The CDR3 spells CAWKQAVAYGYTF. Written as DNA, the CDR3 is TGTGCCTGGAAACAGGCGGTAGCCTATGGCTACACCTTC.